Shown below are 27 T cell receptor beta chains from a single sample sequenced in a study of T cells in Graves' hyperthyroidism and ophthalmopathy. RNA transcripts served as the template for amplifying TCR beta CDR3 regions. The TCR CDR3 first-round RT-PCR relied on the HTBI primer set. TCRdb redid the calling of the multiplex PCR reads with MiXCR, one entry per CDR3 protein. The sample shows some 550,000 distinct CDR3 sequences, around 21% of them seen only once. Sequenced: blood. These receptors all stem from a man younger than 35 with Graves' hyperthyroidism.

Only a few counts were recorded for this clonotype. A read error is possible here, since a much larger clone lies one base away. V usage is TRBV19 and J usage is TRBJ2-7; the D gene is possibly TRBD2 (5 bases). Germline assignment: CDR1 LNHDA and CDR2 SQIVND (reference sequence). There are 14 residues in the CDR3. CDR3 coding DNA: TGTGCCACCGCGATGGGAGCCGGGCCCTACGAGCAGTGCTTC. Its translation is CATAMGAGPYEQCF.

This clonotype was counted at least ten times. CDR3 coding DNA: TGTGCCAGCAGTCCCCGAGGGGCTTCAAACACTGAAGCTTTCTTT. This encodes CASSPRGASNTEAFF. The chain recombines TRBV12-3 or TRBV12-4 with TRBJ1-1; D may be TRBD1 (5 bases). Deletions cut 5 bases from V and 2 bases from J, with 15 bases between. The CDR3 is 15 residues long.

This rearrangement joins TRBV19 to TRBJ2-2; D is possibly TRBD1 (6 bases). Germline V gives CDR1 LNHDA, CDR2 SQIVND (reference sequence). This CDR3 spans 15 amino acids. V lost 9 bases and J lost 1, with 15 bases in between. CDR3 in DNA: TGTGCCAGCCGTGGGGTACAGGGGAACACCGGGGAGCTGTTTTTT. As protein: CASRGVQGNTGELFF. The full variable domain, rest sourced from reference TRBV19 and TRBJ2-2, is DGGITQSPKYLFRKEGQNVTLSCEQNLNHDAMYWYRQDPGQGLRLIYYSQIVNDFQKGDIAEGYSVSREKKESFPLTVTSAQKNPTAFYLCASRGVQGNTGELFFGEGSRLTVL.

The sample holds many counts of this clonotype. CDR3 in amino acids: CASSSTRTPYEQYF. For the CDR3, the DNA is TGTGCCAGCAGCTCTACGAGGACCCCCTACGAGCAGTACTTC. The V and J genes are TRBV11-2 and TRBJ2-7, with D uncertain. V was shortened by 4 bases and J by 2 bases, with 12 bases between the two germline ends. Per the germline V gene, CDR1 is SGHAT and CDR2 is FQNNGV. This CDR3 spans 14 amino acids.

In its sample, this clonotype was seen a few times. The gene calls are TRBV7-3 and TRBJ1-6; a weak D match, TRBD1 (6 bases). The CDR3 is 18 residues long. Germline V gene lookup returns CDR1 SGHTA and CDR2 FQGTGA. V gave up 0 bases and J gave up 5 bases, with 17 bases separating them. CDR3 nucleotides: TGTGCCAGCAGCTTAACGGGCCTCAGGGGTGCCAATAATTCACCCCTCCACTTT. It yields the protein CASSLTGLRGANNSPLHF.

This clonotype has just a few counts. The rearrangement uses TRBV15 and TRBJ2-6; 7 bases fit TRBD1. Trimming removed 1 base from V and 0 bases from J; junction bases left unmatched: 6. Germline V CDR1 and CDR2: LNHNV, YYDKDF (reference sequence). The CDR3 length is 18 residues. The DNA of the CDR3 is TGTGCCACCAGCAGAGGACAGGGCCTAAGCTCTGGGGCCAACGTCCTGACTTTC. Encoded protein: CATSRGQGLSSGANVLTF.

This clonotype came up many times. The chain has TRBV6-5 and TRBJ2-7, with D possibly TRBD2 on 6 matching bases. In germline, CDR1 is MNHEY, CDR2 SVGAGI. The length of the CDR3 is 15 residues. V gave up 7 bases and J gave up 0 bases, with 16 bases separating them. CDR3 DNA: TGTGCCAGCAAGGTCGAGCGGGTGAGCTCCTACGAGCAGTACTTC. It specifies CASKVERVSSYEQYF.

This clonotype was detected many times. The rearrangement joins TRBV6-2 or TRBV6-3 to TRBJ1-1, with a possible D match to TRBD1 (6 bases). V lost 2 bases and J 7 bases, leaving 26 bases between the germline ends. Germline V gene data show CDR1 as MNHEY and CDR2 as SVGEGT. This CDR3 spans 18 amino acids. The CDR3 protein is CASSYPPGTRTVRNEAFF. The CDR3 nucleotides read TGTGCCAGCAGTTACCCTCCTGGGACAAGGACAGTCCGGAATGAAGCTTTCTTT.

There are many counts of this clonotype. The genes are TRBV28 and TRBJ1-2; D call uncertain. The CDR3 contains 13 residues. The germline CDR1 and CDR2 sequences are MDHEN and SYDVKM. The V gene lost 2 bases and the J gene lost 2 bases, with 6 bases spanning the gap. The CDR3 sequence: CASSLAENYGYTF. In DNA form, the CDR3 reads TGTGCCAGCAGTTTAGCCGAGAACTATGGCTACACCTTC.

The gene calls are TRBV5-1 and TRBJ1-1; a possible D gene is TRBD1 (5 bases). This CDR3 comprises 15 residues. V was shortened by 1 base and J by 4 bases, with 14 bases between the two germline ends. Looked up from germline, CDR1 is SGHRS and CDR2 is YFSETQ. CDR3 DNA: TGCGCCAGCAGCTTGACGGGACCCCTGGGCACTGAAGCTTTCTTT. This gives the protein CASSLTGPLGTEAFF.

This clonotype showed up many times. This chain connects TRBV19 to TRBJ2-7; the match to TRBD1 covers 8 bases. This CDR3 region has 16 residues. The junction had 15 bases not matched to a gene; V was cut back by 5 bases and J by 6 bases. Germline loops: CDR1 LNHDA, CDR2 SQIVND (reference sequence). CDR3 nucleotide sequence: TGTGCCAGTAGTGTCCACCGGGACAGGCGGTTTCGCGAGCAGTACTTC. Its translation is CASSVHRDRRFREQYF.

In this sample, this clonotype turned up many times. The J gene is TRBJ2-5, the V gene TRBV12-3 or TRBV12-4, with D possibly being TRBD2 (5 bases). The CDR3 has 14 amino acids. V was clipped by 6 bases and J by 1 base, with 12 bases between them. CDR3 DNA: TGTGCCAGCAGACCTTCGGGGTTCCAAGAGACCCAGTACTTC. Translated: CASRPSGFQETQYF.

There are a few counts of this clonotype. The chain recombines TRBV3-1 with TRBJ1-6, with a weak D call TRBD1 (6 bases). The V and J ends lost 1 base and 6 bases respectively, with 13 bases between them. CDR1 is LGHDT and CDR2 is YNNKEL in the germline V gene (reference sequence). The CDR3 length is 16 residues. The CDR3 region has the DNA TGTGCCAGCAGCCAAGTCCGGGGCAGGGGTAATTCACCCCTCCACTTT. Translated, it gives CASSQVRGRGNSPLHF.

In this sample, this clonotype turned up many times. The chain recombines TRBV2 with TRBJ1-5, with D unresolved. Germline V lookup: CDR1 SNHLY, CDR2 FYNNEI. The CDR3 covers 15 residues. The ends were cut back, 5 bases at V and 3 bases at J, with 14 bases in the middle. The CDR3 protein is CASSTWGVDNQPQHF. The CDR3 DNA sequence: TGTGCCAGCAGTACCTGGGGAGTGGACAATCAGCCCCAGCATTTT.

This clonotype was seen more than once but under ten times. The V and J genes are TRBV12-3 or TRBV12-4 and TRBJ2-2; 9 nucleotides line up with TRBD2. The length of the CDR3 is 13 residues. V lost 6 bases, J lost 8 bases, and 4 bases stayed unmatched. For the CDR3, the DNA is TGTGCCAGCAGCCCCCTAGCGGGGGGGGAGCTGTTTTTT. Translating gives CASSPLAGGELFF.

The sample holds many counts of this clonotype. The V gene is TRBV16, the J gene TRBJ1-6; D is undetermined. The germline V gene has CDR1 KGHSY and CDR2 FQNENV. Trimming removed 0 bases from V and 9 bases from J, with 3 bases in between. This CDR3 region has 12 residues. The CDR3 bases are TGTGCCAGCAGCCAATCCGGTTCACCCCTCCACTTT. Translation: CASSQSGSPLHF.

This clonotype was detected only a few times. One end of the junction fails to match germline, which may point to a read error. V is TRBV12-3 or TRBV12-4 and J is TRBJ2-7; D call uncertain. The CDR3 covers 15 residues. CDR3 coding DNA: TGTGCCAGCAGTGTTGGGAATTCAGAAGGCTACGGGCAGTACTTC. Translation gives CASSVGNSEGYGQYF.

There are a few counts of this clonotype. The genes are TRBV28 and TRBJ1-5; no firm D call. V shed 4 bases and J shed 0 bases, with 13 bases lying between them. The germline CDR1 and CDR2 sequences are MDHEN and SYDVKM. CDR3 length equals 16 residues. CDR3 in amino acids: CASSSREDYSNQPQHF. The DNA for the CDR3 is TGTGCCAGCAGTTCCCGTGAGGACTATAGCAATCAGCCCCAGCATTTT.

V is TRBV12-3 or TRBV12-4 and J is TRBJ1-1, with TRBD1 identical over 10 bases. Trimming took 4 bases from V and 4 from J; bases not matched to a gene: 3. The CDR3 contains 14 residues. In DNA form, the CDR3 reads TGTGCCAGCAGTTCGGACAGGGGGATCACTGAAGCTTTCTTT. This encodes CASSSDRGITEAFF.

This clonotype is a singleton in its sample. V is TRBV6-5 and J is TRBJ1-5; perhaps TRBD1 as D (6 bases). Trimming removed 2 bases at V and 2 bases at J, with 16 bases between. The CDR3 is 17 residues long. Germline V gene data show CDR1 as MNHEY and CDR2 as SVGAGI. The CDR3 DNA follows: TGTGCCAGCAGTTACCTAGGGGGGAGAAGTGGCAATCAGCCCCAGCATTTT. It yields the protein CASSYLGGRSGNQPQHF.

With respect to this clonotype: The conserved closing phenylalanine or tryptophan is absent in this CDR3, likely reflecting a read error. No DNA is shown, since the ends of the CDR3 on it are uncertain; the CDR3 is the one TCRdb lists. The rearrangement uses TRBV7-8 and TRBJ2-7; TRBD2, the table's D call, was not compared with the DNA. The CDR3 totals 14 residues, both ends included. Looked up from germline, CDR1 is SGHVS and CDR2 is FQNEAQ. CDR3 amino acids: CASSPEGTGDYAAG.

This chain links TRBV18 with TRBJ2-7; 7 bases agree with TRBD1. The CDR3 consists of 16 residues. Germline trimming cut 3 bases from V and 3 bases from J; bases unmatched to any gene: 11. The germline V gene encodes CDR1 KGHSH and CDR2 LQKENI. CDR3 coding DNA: TGTGCCAGCTCACCCCTCTCGGGACAGTTTTACTACGAGCAGTACTTC. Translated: CASSPLSGQFYYEQYF.

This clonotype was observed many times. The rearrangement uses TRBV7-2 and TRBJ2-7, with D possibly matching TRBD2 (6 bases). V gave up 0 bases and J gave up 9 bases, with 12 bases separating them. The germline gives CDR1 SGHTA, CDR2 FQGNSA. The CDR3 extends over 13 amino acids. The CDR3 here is CTSSLAGGILQYF. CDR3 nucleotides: TGTACCAGCAGCTTAGCGGGGGGTATCCTGCAGTACTTC.

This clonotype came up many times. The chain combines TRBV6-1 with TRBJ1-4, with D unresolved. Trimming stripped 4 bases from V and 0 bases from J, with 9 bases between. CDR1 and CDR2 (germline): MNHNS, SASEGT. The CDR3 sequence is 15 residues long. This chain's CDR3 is CASSAAGATNEKLFF. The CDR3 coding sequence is TGTGCCAGCAGTGCCGCTGGAGCAACTAATGAAAAACTGTTTTTT.

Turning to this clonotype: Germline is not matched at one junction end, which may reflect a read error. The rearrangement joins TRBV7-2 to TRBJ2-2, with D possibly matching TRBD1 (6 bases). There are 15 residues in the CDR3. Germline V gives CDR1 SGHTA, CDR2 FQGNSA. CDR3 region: CASSIQVQGTGELFF. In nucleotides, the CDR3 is TGCGCCAGCAGCATCCAAGTTCAGGGGACCGGGGAGCTGTTTTTT. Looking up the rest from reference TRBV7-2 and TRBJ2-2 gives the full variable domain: GAGVSQSPSNKVTEKGKDVELRCDPISGHTALYWYRQSLGQGLEFLIYFQGNSAPDKSGLPSDRFSAERTGGSVSTLTIQRTQQEDSAVYLCASSIQVQGTGELFFGEGSRLTVL.

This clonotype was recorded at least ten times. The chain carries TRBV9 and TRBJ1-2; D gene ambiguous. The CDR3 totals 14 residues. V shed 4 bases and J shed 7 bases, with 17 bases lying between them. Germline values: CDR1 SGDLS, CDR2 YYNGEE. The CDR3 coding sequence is TGTGCCAGCAGCCCTCGAAGCGAGCAGTTTGGCTACACCTTC. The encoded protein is CASSPRSEQFGYTF.

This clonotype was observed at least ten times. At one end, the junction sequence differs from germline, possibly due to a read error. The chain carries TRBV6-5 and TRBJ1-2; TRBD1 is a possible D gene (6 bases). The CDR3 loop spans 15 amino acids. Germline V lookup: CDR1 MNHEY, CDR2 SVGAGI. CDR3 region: CASSYLGGSNYGYTF. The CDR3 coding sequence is TGCGCCAGCAGCTACCTTGGGGGCAGCAACTATGGCTACACCTTC.